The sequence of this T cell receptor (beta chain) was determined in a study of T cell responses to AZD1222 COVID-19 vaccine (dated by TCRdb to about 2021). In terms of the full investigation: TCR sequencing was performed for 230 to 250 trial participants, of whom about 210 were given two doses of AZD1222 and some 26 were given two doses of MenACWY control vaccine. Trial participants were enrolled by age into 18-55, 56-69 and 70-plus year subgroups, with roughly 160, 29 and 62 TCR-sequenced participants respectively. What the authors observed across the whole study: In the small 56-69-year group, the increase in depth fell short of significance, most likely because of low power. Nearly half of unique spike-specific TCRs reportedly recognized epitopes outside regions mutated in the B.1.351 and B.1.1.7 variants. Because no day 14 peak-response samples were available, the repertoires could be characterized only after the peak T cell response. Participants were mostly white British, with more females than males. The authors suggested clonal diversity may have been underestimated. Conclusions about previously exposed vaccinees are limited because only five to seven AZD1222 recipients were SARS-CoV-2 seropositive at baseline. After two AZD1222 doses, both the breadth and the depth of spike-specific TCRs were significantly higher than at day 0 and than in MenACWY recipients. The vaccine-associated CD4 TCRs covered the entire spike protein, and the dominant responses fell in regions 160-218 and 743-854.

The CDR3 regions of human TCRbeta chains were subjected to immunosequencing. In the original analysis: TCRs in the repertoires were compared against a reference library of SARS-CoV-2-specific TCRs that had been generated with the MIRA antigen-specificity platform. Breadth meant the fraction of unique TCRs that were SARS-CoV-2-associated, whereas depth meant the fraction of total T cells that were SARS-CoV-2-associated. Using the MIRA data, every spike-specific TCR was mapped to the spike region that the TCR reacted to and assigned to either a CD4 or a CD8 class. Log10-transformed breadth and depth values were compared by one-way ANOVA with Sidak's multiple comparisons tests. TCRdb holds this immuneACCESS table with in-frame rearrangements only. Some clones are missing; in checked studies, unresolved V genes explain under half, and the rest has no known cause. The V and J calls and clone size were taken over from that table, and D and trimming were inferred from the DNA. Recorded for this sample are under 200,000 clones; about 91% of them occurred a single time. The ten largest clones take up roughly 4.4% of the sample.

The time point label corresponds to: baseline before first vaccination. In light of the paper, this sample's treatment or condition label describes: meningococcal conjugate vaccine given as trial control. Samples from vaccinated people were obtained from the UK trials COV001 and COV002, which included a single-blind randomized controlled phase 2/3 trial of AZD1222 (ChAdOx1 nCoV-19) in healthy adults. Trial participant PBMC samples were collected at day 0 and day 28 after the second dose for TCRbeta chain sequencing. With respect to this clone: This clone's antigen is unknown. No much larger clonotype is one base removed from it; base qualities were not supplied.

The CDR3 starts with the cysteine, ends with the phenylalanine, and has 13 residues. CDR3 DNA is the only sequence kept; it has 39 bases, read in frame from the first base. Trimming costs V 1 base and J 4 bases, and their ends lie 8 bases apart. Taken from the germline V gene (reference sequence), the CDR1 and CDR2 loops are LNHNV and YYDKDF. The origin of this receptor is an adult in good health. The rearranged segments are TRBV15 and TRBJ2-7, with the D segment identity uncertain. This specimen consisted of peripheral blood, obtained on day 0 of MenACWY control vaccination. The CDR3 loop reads CATSRGAAYEQYF. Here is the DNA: TGTGCCACCAGCAGAGGGGCAGCGTACGAGCAGTACTTC.